One and the same sample provided the 25 T cell receptor beta chains below, sequenced in a study of T cell responses to AZD1222 COVID-19 vaccine. Sequencing was performed with immunoSEQ multiplex PCR; in TCRdb, only in-frame clones are kept and a portion is missing. The sample lists about 110,000 clones; 82% were seen once. The source was peripheral blood, collected on day 0 of AZD1222 vaccination. Source of these receptors: an adult in good health.

The chain has TRBV10-1 and TRBJ2-7, with 8 bases that match TRBD2. The CDR3 is 13 amino acids. Germline loops: CDR1 WNHNN, CDR2 SYGVQD (reference sequence). V trimming: 7 bases; J trimming: 3 bases; junction bases outside the gene matches: 5. CDR3 amino acids: CASKGSGDYEQYF. CDR3 DNA sequence: TGCGCCAGCAAGGGTAGCGGGGACTACGAGCAGTACTTC.

The chain links TRBV5-1 to TRBJ2-7; 8 bases are a match to TRBD1. The CDR3 covers 15 residues. Germline values: CDR1 SGHRS, CDR2 YFSETQ. The trim removed 4 bases at V and 5 bases at J, leaving 11 bases unmatched. The CDR3 sequence is CASSPSWDRLHEQYF. In DNA, the CDR3 is TGCGCCAGCAGCCCTTCATGGGACAGGCTGCACGAGCAGTACTTC.

A remark on this clone: Other nucleotide sequences from this sample produce the same CDR3. The V call is TRBV12-3 or TRBV12-4, the J call TRBJ1-1; D is undetermined. The CDR3 runs 13 residues. V was clipped by 3 bases and J by 1 base, with 6 bases between them. The CDR3 loop is CASSLVGNTEAFF. The CDR3 nucleotides are TGTGCCAGCAGTTTGGTAGGGAACACTGAAGCTTTCTTT.

CDR3: CASSIDRVEKLFF. The CDR3 DNA reads TGTGCCAGCAGCATCGACAGGGTAGAAAAACTGTTTTTT. The V gene is TRBV7-9, the J gene TRBJ1-4; 7 nucleotides match TRBD1. Trimming at V came to 5 bases and at J to 8 bases, leaving 5 bases not matched to a gene. The CDR3 is made up of 13 amino acids. CDR1 SEHNR and CDR2 FQNEAQ come from the germline V gene (reference sequence).

The chain uses TRBV11-2 and TRBJ2-7; TRBD1 is a possible D gene (6 bases). The CDR3 is made up of 15 amino acids. The germline V and J ends were trimmed by 4 bases and 4 bases, with 17 bases remaining between them. Germline lookup yields CDR1 SGHAT and CDR2 FQNNGV. The CDR3 loop is CASSSLGTTFYEQYF. The DNA for the CDR3 is TGTGCCAGCAGCTCCCTCGGGACAACCTTTTACGAGCAGTACTTC.

CDR3 nucleotides: TGCGCCAGCTCGACAGGGTACACTGAAGCTTTCTTT. This gives the protein CASSTGYTEAFF. V usage is TRBV5-1 and J usage is TRBJ1-1; TRBD1 aligns across 7 bases. This CDR3 is 12 amino acids long. With 7 bases clipped from V and 3 bases from J, the junction kept 3 bases outside the gene matches. Germline loops: CDR1 SGHRS, CDR2 YFSETQ. Drawing the rest from reference TRBV5-1 and TRBJ1-1, the complete variable domain is KAGVTQTPRYLIKTRGQQVTLSCSPISGHRSVSWYQQTPGQGLQFLFEYFSETQRNKGNFPGRFSGRQFSNSRSEMNVSTLELGDSALYLCASSTGYTEAFFGQGTRLTVV.

The chain combines TRBV30 with TRBJ2-7, with D possibly being TRBD1 (5 bases). The CDR3 totals 13 residues. Germline V gene sequence: CDR1 GTSNPN, CDR2 SVGIG (reference sequence). Between the trimmed V and J ends, which lost 2 bases and 1 base, there was a span of 9 bases. The CDR3 loop is CAWSLTGSYEQYF. CDR3 coding DNA: TGTGCCTGGAGTCTTACAGGATCCTACGAGCAGTACTTC.

The rearrangement uses TRBV6-2 or TRBV6-3 and TRBJ2-3, with D maybe TRBD2 (5 bases). CDR3 length: 12 amino acids. V shed 1 base and J shed 12 bases, with 11 bases lying between them. Germline CDR1 and CDR2: MNHEY and SVGEGT. CDR3 nucleotides: TGTGCCAGCAGTTACTACGGGGAAGTTCAGTATTTT. Translation gives CASSYYGEVQYF.

The chain links TRBV13 to TRBJ1-2, with D perhaps matching TRBD1 (5 bases). Germline V gene data show CDR1 as PRHDT and CDR2 as FYEKMQ (reference sequence). Trimming took off 4 bases at V and 9 bases at J, with 18 bases between the two ends. The CDR3 has 14 amino acids. The CDR3 loop is CASSYLRVTVSYTF. The DNA for the CDR3 is TGTGCCAGCAGCTACCTCAGGGTGACAGTTAGCTACACCTTC. The whole variable domain, filled in from reference TRBV13 and TRBJ1-2, reads AAGVIQSPRHLIKEKRETATLKCYPIPRHDTVYWYQQGPGQDPQFLISFYEKMQSDKGSIPDRFSAQQFSDYHSELNMSSLELGDSALYFCASSYLRVTVSYTFGSGTRLTVV.

The V call is TRBV6-2 or TRBV6-3, the J call TRBJ1-2, with 8 bases aligning to TRBD1. Germline values: CDR1 MNHEY, CDR2 SVGEGT. CDR3 size: 16 residues. Trimming cost V 6 bases and J 8 bases; bases outside gene matches: 17. DNA of the CDR3: TGTGCCAGCAGCCCTACGGGACAGGCCAGGAGTCTGGGCTACACCTTC. Amino acids: CASSPTGQARSLGYTF.

The chain links TRBV19 to TRBJ1-6, with D tentatively TRBD1 (5 bases). Between the trimmed V and J ends, which lost 10 bases and 5 bases, there was a span of 18 bases. Germline-derived CDR1 and CDR2 are LNHDA and SQIVND (reference sequence). There are 15 residues in the CDR3. Here the CDR3 reads CATSGGSGDNSPLHF. The CDR3 DNA reads TGTGCCACCAGTGGGGGGAGCGGAGATAATTCACCCCTCCACTTT.

The rearrangement uses TRBV3-1 (or the pseudogene TRBV3-2) and TRBJ2-7; 7 nucleotides agree with TRBD1. After removal of 1 base from V and 5 bases from J, the junction contained 8 bases not matched to a gene. Germline CDR1 reads LGHDT; CDR2 reads YNNKEL (reference sequence). The CDR3 runs 15 residues. The CDR3 here is CASSQGTGRMDEQYF. DNA for the CDR3: TGTGCCAGCAGCCAAGGGACAGGAAGGATGGACGAGCAGTACTTC.

This clone was observed a few times. The rearrangement joins TRBV3-1 (or the pseudogene TRBV3-2) to TRBJ2-5, with D possibly TRBD2 on 6 matching bases. The CDR3 extends over 13 amino acids. Germline CDR1 and CDR2: LGHDT and YNNKEL (reference sequence). The V gene lost 3 bases and the J gene lost 3 bases, with 8 bases spanning the gap. The CDR3 is CASSHVAEETQYF. In nucleotides, the CDR3 is TGTGCCAGCAGCCACGTAGCGGAAGAGACCCAGTACTTC.

This clone turned up a few times. J is TRBJ2-7 and V is TRBV6-5; the D gene is possibly TRBD2 (6 bases). The germline V and J ends were trimmed by 6 bases and 0 bases, with 15 bases remaining between them. The V gene's germline CDR1 is MNHEY and CDR2 SVGAGI. The CDR3 runs to 15 residues. CDR3 sequence: CASRGLGPGSYEQYF. The CDR3 DNA reads as TGTGCCAGCAGGGGACTTGGACCGGGCTCCTACGAGCAGTACTTC.

This sequence joins TRBV18 and TRBJ2-5; D unresolved. In germline, CDR1 is KGHSH, CDR2 LQKENI. The length of the CDR3 is 13 residues. V lost 2 bases and J 1 base, leaving 5 bases between the germline ends. CDR3 amino acids: CASSPNSQETQYF. In DNA, the CDR3 is TGTGCCAGCTCACCAAACAGCCAAGAGACCCAGTACTTC.

The chain carries TRBV6-5 and TRBJ1-4; no definite D call. The CDR3 consists of 14 residues. Germline-derived CDR1 and CDR2 are MNHEY and SVGAGI. The ends were cut back, 8 bases at V and 0 bases at J, with 10 bases in the middle. The CDR3 is CASLKGTTNEKLFF. CDR3 coding DNA: TGTGCCAGCCTCAAGGGTACAACTAATGAAAAACTGTTTTTT.

This clone was counted a few times. The V and J genes are TRBV12-5 and TRBJ1-2; no firm D call. From germline, CDR1 is LGHNT and CDR2 FRNRAP. This CDR3 comprises 15 residues. V lost 4 bases to trimming and J lost 4 bases, with 16 bases between them. CDR3 region: CASGWTGKEGYGYTF. The CDR3 DNA follows: TGTGCTAGTGGTTGGACCGGGAAGGAGGGCTATGGCTACACCTTC.

This clone showed up just a few times. The rearrangement uses TRBV7-9 and TRBJ1-3; D remains unclear. V was cut by 4 bases and J by 2 bases, with 9 bases left in between. In germline, CDR1 is SEHNR, CDR2 FQNEAQ (reference sequence). The CDR3 has 14 residues. CDR3 residues: CASSSLSTGNTIYF. The DNA for the CDR3 is TGTGCCAGCAGCTCCCTATCCACTGGAAACACCATATATTTT.

The chain employs TRBV5-1 and TRBJ2-2; D may correspond to TRBD1 or TRBD2 (6 bases each). The V gene lost 7 bases and the J gene lost 4 bases, with 14 bases spanning the gap. The germline V gene encodes CDR1 SGHRS and CDR2 YFSETQ. CDR3 length: 14 residues. The CDR3 DNA reads TGCGCCAGCCGGGGGCTTTACAGCACCGGGGAGCTGTTTTTT. Translation gives CASRGLYSTGELFF. Supplemented by reference TRBV5-1 and TRBJ2-2, the full variable domain reads KAGVTQTPRYLIKTRGQQVTLSCSPISGHRSVSWYQQTPGQGLQFLFEYFSETQRNKGNFPGRFSGRQFSNSRSEMNVSTLELGDSALYLCASRGLYSTGELFFGEGSRLTVL.

The rearrangement links TRBV7-6 to TRBJ2-2; D ambiguous. The CDR3 contains 16 residues. V shed 2 bases and J shed 4 bases, with 14 bases lying between them. The germline V gene has CDR1 SGHVS and CDR2 FNYEAQ. The CDR3 protein is CASSLYLSAATGELFF. CDR3 sequence (DNA): TGTGCCAGCAGCTTATACCTCTCCGCCGCCACCGGGGAGCTGTTTTTT.

The chain's CDR3 is CASSLGGHEQYF. CDR3 in DNA: TGTGCCAGCAGCTTAGGGGGGCACGAGCAGTACTTC. The rearrangement links TRBV5-6 to TRBJ2-7; tentatively, D is TRBD1 or TRBD2 (6 bases each). Germline loops: CDR1 SGHDT, CDR2 YYEEEE. The CDR3 loop spans 12 amino acids. V was shortened by 2 bases and J by 5 bases, with 8 bases between the two germline ends.

The rearrangement joins TRBV11-2 to TRBJ1-2; D perhaps matches TRBD1 (6 bases). This CDR3 comprises 14 residues. Germline values: CDR1 SGHAT, CDR2 FQNNGV. V was pared by 5 bases and J by 4 bases, with 14 bases between. DNA of the CDR3: TGTGCCAGCAGCCGGGCGGCGGGGGCCTATGGCTACACCTTC. Its protein is CASSRAAGAYGYTF. Using reference TRBV11-2 and TRBJ1-2 for the parts outside the CDR3, the full variable domain is EAGVAQSPRYKIIEKRQSVAFWCNPISGHATLYWYQQILGQGPKLLIQFQNNGVVDDSQLPKDRFSAERLKGVDSTLKIQPAKLEDSAVYLCASSRAAGAYGYTFGSGTRLTVV.

V is TRBV7-2 and J is TRBJ2-5, with D perhaps matching TRBD1 (6 bases). The V gene lost 5 bases and the J gene lost 5 bases, with 9 bases spanning the gap. Germline values: CDR1 SGHTA, CDR2 FQGNSA. This CDR3 is built from 12 residues. The CDR3, as DNA: TGTGCCAGCAGCGGGGGCAGGGAGACCCAGTACTTC. Translation gives CASSGGRETQYF.

V usage is TRBV18 and J usage is TRBJ2-7; maybe TRBD2 (5 bases). Germline V CDR1 and CDR2: KGHSH, LQKENI. Trimming shortened V by 4 bases and J by 3 bases, and 10 bases separated the two germline ends. The CDR3 consists of 13 residues. This CDR3 reads CASSHFGDYEQYF. The CDR3 DNA is TGTGCCAGCTCACATTTCGGGGACTACGAGCAGTACTTC.

This chain connects TRBV13 to TRBJ1-2; TRBD1 is a possible D gene (5 bases). The germline V gene encodes CDR1 PRHDT and CDR2 FYEKMQ (reference sequence). Trimming removed 5 bases from V and 8 bases from J, with 15 bases in between. There are 13 residues in the CDR3. CDR3 sequence (DNA): TGTGCCAGCAGCCTACGGGACGGCACAGGCTACACCTTC. As protein: CASSLRDGTGYTF.